The sequence of this T cell receptor beta chain was determined in a study of OX40 agonist ivuxolimab in advanced cancers. Looking at the study overall: Clinicians treated patients with ivuxolimab, an agonistic anti-OX40 (CD134) antibody.

Points on this clone: Its antigen is undetermined.

Study conclusions and caveats: On average, CD8+ T cells showed a greater number of expanded clones than CD4+. Antigen specificity remained undetermined for the expanded peripheral T cells.

Libraries were prepared by immunoSEQ multiplex PCR; TCRdb keeps only in-frame clonotypes and omits some of them. The sample shows some 77,000 clones, roughly 93% of them seen only once. The V and J ends lost 3 bases and 7 bases respectively, with 16 bases between them. CDR3 length: 14 amino acids. The germline CDR1 and CDR2 sequences are LNHDA and SQIVND (reference sequence). This sequence joins TRBV19 and TRBJ2-7; D call uncertain. The source was CD4+ or CD8+ T cells sorted from blood, collected in a trial of the OX40 agonist ivuxolimab. The sequence was collected from an adult with an advanced solid tumor such as melanoma, head and neck, liver or kidney cancer. The CDR3 DNA reads as TGTGCCAGTAGTATCCCGGGTGAAGGCCTTGAGCAGTACTTC. Translated: CASSIPGEGLEQYF.